Below are 11 T cell receptor beta chains sequenced from a single sample in a study of OX40 agonist ivuxolimab in advanced cancers. The method was immunoSEQ multiplex PCR; TCRdb's version includes in-frame clones alone and lacks a portion of them. The repertoire has 60,000 to 85,000 clones, 94% of them found once; the top ten carry approximately 20%. The sequencing here drew on CD4+ or CD8+ T cells sorted from blood, taken in a trial of the OX40 agonist ivuxolimab. Every receptor here comes from an adult with an advanced solid tumor such as melanoma, head and neck, liver or kidney cancer.

The chain carries TRBV4-2 and TRBJ2-2; D remains ambiguous. V lost 4 bases and J 1 base, leaving 13 bases between the germline ends. In germline, CDR1 is LGHNA, CDR2 YNFKEQ. The CDR3 sequence is 16 residues long. CDR3 sequence reads: CASSLYPPRNTGELFF. The CDR3 region has the DNA TGTGCCAGCAGCCTCTACCCCCCAAGGAACACCGGGGAGCTGTTTTTT.

This clone has just one count. The J gene is TRBJ2-1, the V gene TRBV9; 13 nucleotides align to TRBD2. V lost 4 bases, J lost 6 bases, and 7 bases stayed unmatched. CDR1 SGDLS and CDR2 YYNGEE come from the germline V gene. The CDR3 has 16 amino acids. The CDR3 reads CASSFTTSGRTNEQFF. The CDR3 DNA reads as TGTGCCAGCAGCTTTACGACTAGCGGGAGGACCAATGAGCAGTTCTTC.

This sequence joins TRBV28 and TRBJ2-1; D perhaps matches TRBD2 (7 bases). The CDR3 spans 14 residues. CDR1 and CDR2 from the germline V gene are MDHEN and SYDVKM. V lost 3 bases, J lost 6 bases, and 12 bases lay in between. This chain's CDR3 is CASSLGGARNEQFF. In DNA form, the CDR3 reads TGTGCCAGCAGTTTGGGGGGGGCCCGCAATGAGCAGTTCTTC.

The rearrangement joins TRBV9 to TRBJ2-1; D uncertain. The V gene's germline CDR1 is SGDLS and CDR2 YYNGEE. The CDR3 totals 13 residues. V was pared by 4 bases and J by 8 bases, with 13 bases between. The CDR3 DNA reads TGTGCCAGCAGCACACCCCCCCGCCATGAGCAGTTCTTC. It encodes CASSTPPRHEQFF. The full variable domain, rest sourced from reference TRBV9 and TRBJ2-1, is DSGVTQTPKHLITATGQRVTLRCSPRSGDLSVYWYQQSLDQGLQFLIQYYNGEERAKGNILERFSAQQFPDLHSELNLSSLELGDSALYFCASSTPPRHEQFFGPGTRLTVL.

The chain couples TRBV5-6 to TRBJ2-3; 13 nucleotides match TRBD2. V trimming: 4 bases; J trimming: 0 bases; junction bases outside the gene matches: 2. The CDR3 length is 16 residues. Germline-derived CDR1 and CDR2 are SGHDT and YYEEEE. This CDR3 reads CASSMGLAGSTDTQYF. DNA for the CDR3: TGTGCCAGCAGCATGGGACTAGCGGGAAGCACAGATACGCAGTATTTT.

This chain joins TRBV10-3 and TRBJ2-7; TRBD1 aligns across 9 bases. Germline V CDR1 and CDR2: ENHRY, SYGVKD. This CDR3 region has 14 residues. Trimming at V came to 10 bases and at J to 1 base, leaving 8 bases not matched to a gene. In nucleotides, the CDR3 is TGTGCCACTCTCGGACAGGGGAATTCCTACGAGCAGTACTTC. Translating gives CATLGQGNSYEQYF.

The chain couples TRBV9 to TRBJ2-3; 10 bases align to TRBD2. Losses at the gene ends were 4 bases for V and 4 bases for J; bases not matched to a gene: 12. CDR3 length: 17 amino acids. CDR1 is SGDLS, CDR2 YYNGEE, per germline. The CDR3 nucleotides are TGTGCCAGCAGCCCCGGGCTAGCGGGGGCCAGCGCAGATACGCAGTATTTT. It codes for CASSPGLAGASADTQYF.

The rearrangement joins TRBV2 to TRBJ2-2; D is perhaps TRBD2 (6 bases). The V end was cut by 8 bases, the J end by 4 bases, with 11 bases between. Germline V gene data show CDR1 as SNHLY and CDR2 as FYNNEI. This CDR3 comprises 13 residues. In nucleotides, the CDR3 is TGTGCCAGCGCGGGGTTTGGCACCGGGGAGCTGTTTTTT. Amino acids: CASAGFGTGELFF.

The genes are TRBV7-2 and TRBJ2-1; tentative D call: TRBD1 (5 bases). From germline, CDR1 is SGHTA and CDR2 FQGNSA. Trimming removed 3 bases from V and 5 bases from J, with 17 bases in between. This CDR3 has 16 residues. The CDR3 loop is CASSLYETALNNEQFF. DNA for the CDR3: TGTGCCAGCAGCTTGTATGAGACAGCGCTTAACAATGAGCAGTTCTTC.

This clone was recorded a few times. The chain is built from TRBV4-1 and TRBJ1-1; the D is unclear. The germline V gene has CDR1 MGHRA and CDR2 YSYEKL. Between the trimmed V and J ends, which lost 0 bases and 3 bases, there was a span of 8 bases. CDR3 length: 14 amino acids. DNA of the CDR3: TGCGCCAGCAGCCAAGAGAGGTGGGACACTGAAGCTTTCTTT. It codes for CASSQERWDTEAFF.

The rearrangement uses TRBV27 and TRBJ2-7; 11 bases are a match to TRBD2. V shed 5 bases and J 6 bases; nucleotides not matched to a gene: 6. CDR1 MNHEY and CDR2 SMNVEV come from the germline V gene (reference sequence). The CDR3 has 14 amino acids. The CDR3 coding sequence is TGTGCCAGCAGTGCACTAGCGGGAGATCTCGAGCAGTACTTC. Translation gives CASSALAGDLEQYF.